This record concerns one TCR beta chain sequence. Its antigen is not identified. The data stem from a study of CD8 T cells in ankylosing spondylitis. Library preparation for TCR beta used quantitative 5'-RACE with molecular barcodes. TCRdb recomputed calls from the 5' RACE reads with MiXCR, one row per CDR3 protein. This table holds 100,000 or so distinct CDR3 sequences, around 8.5% found once. This CDR3 is built from 15 residues. The ends were cut back, 2 bases at V and 10 bases at J, with 15 bases in the middle. CDR1 is WSHSY, CDR2 SAAADI, per germline. Study-wide results and limits: The study identified a TCR beta motif of seven or eight highly homologous variants that appeared characteristic of ankylosing spondylitis blood. A subset of motif variants has previously been described in the synovial fluid and blood of reactive arthritis. In ankylosing spondylitis patients, matched synovial fluid reportedly showed significant enrichment of disease-linked clones.

The sequenced sample consisted of blood, either unsorted or a sorted T cell fraction (not recorded which). This receptor was obtained from a male donor with ankylosing spondylitis. This chain connects TRBV10-2 to TRBJ1-6; weak D call: TRBD1 (5 bases). This CDR3 is CASSEGGGEFSPLHF. CDR3 DNA sequence: TGCGCCAGCAGTGAGGGGGGTGGTGAGTTCTCACCCCTCCACTTT.